This T cell receptor (beta chain) was found in a study of blood T cells in healthy people across ages. A second PCR, run for about 7 to 12 cycles, used a sample-barcoded 5' primer plus a J-beta primer mix. MiXCR, run by TCRdb on the 5' RACE reads, gives a single entry per CDR3 protein. This table holds 1 million or so distinct CDR3 sequences, approximately 25% found once. The V and J ends lost 3 bases and 6 bases respectively, with 15 bases between them. This CDR3 contains 15 residues. Germline CDR1 LGHDT, CDR2 YNNKEL (reference sequence). These data also formed part of another study, on T cells of mothers and their children. That work adds: Samples were obtained from a few healthy Caucasian mothers and their six children. Mothers yielded over 8.5 million CDR3 reads, children some 2.8 million each.

This sequence joins TRBV3-1 and TRBJ2-1; D may match TRBD1 or TRBD2 (5 bases each). The sequencing sample was made of blood. This clonotype originated in a girl aged 2 to 9 in good health. The CDR3 loop is CASSQGPRGSNEQFF. In DNA, the CDR3 is TGTGCCAGCAGCCAGGGACCAAGGGGTTCCAATGAGCAGTTCTTC.